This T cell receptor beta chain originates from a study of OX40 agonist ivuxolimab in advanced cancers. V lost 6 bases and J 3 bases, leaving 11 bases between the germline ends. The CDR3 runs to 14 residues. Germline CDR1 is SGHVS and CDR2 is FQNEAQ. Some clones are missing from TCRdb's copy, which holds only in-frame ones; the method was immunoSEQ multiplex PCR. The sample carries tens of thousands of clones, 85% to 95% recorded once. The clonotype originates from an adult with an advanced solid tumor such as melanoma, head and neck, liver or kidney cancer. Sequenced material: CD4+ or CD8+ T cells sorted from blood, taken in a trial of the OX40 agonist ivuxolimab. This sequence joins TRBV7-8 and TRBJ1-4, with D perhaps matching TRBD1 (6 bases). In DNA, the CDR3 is TGTGCCAGCAGTTACAGGGTCTCTAATGAAAAACTGTTTTTT. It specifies CASSYRVSNEKLFF.